A selection of T cell receptor beta chains follows, all from one sample in a study of CD8 T cells in ankylosing spondylitis. Using its own MiXCR run on the 5' RACE reads, TCRdb lists one record per CDR3 protein. In the table there are more than 150,000 distinct CDR3 sequences, 11% of which are singletons. Sequencing was carried out using blood, either unsorted or a sorted T cell fraction (not recorded which). These receptors were taken from a male donor with ankylosing spondylitis or in good health (not recorded which). CDR3s leave out the opening cysteine and the closing phenylalanine or tryptophan.

CDR3 protein: ACKGRTSGTNEQF; V gene: TRBV30; J gene: TRBJ2-1
CDR3 protein: SARDHPGDTQY; V gene: TRBV20-1; J gene: TRBJ2-3
CDR3 protein: SVDRGGDYGYT; V gene: TRBV29-1; J gene: TRBJ1-2
CDR3 protein: ASNPGQTYEQY; V gene: TRBV5-1; J gene: TRBJ2-7
CDR3 protein: ASSVRTGTGWYEQY; V gene: TRBV7-2; J gene: TRBJ2-7
CDR3 protein: ASSLDTRGELF; V gene: TRBV5-1; J gene: TRBJ1-4
CDR3 protein: SASDFRASNQPQH; V gene: TRBV20-1; J gene: TRBJ1-5
CDR3 protein: ASSTIRLAGYRAQDTQY; V gene: TRBV27; J gene: TRBJ2-3
CDR3 protein: ASSLGAAWTAADTQY; V gene: TRBV11-2; J gene: TRBJ2-3
CDR3 protein: ASSQGGTSYNEQF; V gene: TRBV3-1; J gene: TRBJ2-1
CDR3 protein: ASIRDRGLLFDATLAKNIQY; V gene: TRBV4-1; J gene: TRBJ2-4
CDR3 protein: AISESVAGGWF; V gene: TRBV10-3; J gene: TRBJ2-1
CDR3 protein: SATPGQGTQY; V gene: TRBV20-1; J gene: TRBJ2-5
CDR3 protein: ASSQDMGNEQF; V gene: TRBV4-3; J gene: TRBJ2-1
CDR3 protein: ASSLRWTSGSYNEQF; V gene: TRBV12-3/TRBV12-4; J gene: TRBJ2-1
CDR3 protein: ASSLNAYQPQH; V gene: TRBV7-2; J gene: TRBJ1-5
CDR3 protein: ASSFRTTYNEQF; V gene: TRBV12-3/TRBV12-4; J gene: TRBJ2-1
CDR3 protein: ASSLNGSPEQY; V gene: TRBV7-2; J gene: TRBJ2-7
CDR3 protein: SVVRRAGWRDTEAF; V gene: TRBV29-1; J gene: TRBJ1-1
CDR3 protein: SVPTTGPGVGELF; V gene: TRBV29-1; J gene: TRBJ2-2
CDR3 protein: ASRYRLYEQF; V gene: TRBV2; J gene: TRBJ2-1
CDR3 protein: ASSYSALGYGYT; V gene: TRBV6-5; J gene: TRBJ1-2
CDR3 protein: ASSLGLAGGEGNEQY; V gene: TRBV28; J gene: TRBJ2-7
CDR3 protein: ASSMEKGSNSPLH; V gene: TRBV19; J gene: TRBJ1-6
CDR3 protein: ASSQDGQGANVLT; V gene: TRBV4-1; J gene: TRBJ2-6
CDR3 protein: SATGVGEQY; V gene: TRBV29-1; J gene: TRBJ2-7
CDR3 protein: ASSERGLFGF; V gene: TRBV6-1; J gene: TRBJ2-1
CDR3 protein: ASSGRLQGLSGANVLT; V gene: TRBV2; J gene: TRBJ2-6
CDR3 protein: ASRLGQGSYGYT; V gene: TRBV6-5; J gene: TRBJ1-2
CDR3 protein: ASRPRLAGGNTEQF; V gene: TRBV6-2/TRBV6-3; J gene: TRBJ2-1
CDR3 protein: ASSMGQGGNQPQH; V gene: TRBV5-1; J gene: TRBJ1-5
CDR3 protein: SAIDGSRVDEQY; V gene: TRBV20-1; J gene: TRBJ2-7
CDR3 protein: ASSLGETRNEQF; V gene: TRBV7-7; J gene: TRBJ2-1
CDR3 protein: ASSPRGEGRSYEQY; V gene: TRBV14; J gene: TRBJ2-7
CDR3 protein: ASSQNRGYEQY; V gene: TRBV5-5; J gene: TRBJ2-7
CDR3 protein: ASYSGDRVHEQF; V gene: TRBV7-9; J gene: TRBJ2-1
CDR3 protein: ASSLDLAGVLDEQF; V gene: TRBV7-8; J gene: TRBJ2-1
CDR3 protein: ASSLLGPGAGNEQF; V gene: TRBV5-1; J gene: TRBJ2-1
CDR3 protein: ASSQAHLAGGRMTEAF; V gene: TRBV4-2; J gene: TRBJ1-1
CDR3 protein: ASRQSEYEQY; V gene: TRBV12-3/TRBV12-4; J gene: TRBJ2-7
CDR3 protein: SAPGGDTQY; V gene: TRBV20-1; J gene: TRBJ2-3
CDR3 protein: ASSVQAEQY; V gene: TRBV25-1; J gene: TRBJ2-7
CDR3 protein: ASSLGLYNSPLH; V gene: TRBV7-2; J gene: TRBJ1-6
CDR3 protein: ASSSQLGDQPQH; V gene: TRBV28; J gene: TRBJ1-5
CDR3 protein: ASSYARDLTGANYGYT; V gene: TRBV6-5; J gene: TRBJ1-2
CDR3 protein: ATSLAGDYNEQF; V gene: TRBV15; J gene: TRBJ2-1
CDR3 protein: ASRAGRGALRNGYT; V gene: TRBV25-1; J gene: TRBJ1-2
CDR3 protein: ASSPRRGRETQY; V gene: TRBV28; J gene: TRBJ2-5
CDR3 protein: ASSLSLAGTEENIQY; V gene: TRBV28; J gene: TRBJ2-4
CDR3 protein: ASSYIGQGAVEQF; V gene: TRBV6-5; J gene: TRBJ2-1
CDR3 protein: AGSPGALGANVLT; V gene: TRBV7-6; J gene: TRBJ2-6
CDR3 protein: ASSWDSSSYEQY; V gene: TRBV7-2; J gene: TRBJ2-7
CDR3 protein: SAVGSSYEQY; V gene: TRBV20-1; J gene: TRBJ2-7